The rows below give T cell receptor beta chains drawn from one sample of a study of human T cells and chemical hapten exposure. MiXCR, run by TCRdb on the RACE reads, gives a single entry per CDR3 protein. The sample records about 250,000 distinct CDR3 sequences, approximately 8% being singletons. Sequencing was performed on whole blood, taken in connection with sensitization to the hapten diphenylcyclopropenone (DPC). The receptors originated from a young man with alopecia areata. Some clones in this sample may be carry-over from other donors' samples. Both conserved end residues are part of each CDR3. D genes are given only for firm matches. Size is omitted from some rows. Given values are once, few, many or a class for expanded clones.

j_call clone_size d_call v_call cdr3_nt cdr3_aa
TRBJ1-2 many TRBD1 TRBV12-3/TRBV12-4 TGTGCCAGCAGTCTGGGACAGGGGGCTTTCTATGGCTACACCTTC CASSLGQGAFYGYTF
TRBJ2-5 . . TRBV7-2 TGTGCCAGCAGCTCGAAAGGAGAGACCCAGTACTTC CASSSKGETQYF
TRBJ2-7 . . TRBV6-2/TRBV6-3 TGTGCCAGCAGCCTGGACAGCCCCTACGAGCAGTACTTC CASSLDSPYEQYF
TRBJ1-1 few TRBD1 TRBV29-1 TGCAGCGTTGATTGGGACAGAAGGAACACTGAAGCTTTCTTT CSVDWDRRNTEAFF
TRBJ1-5 . TRBD1 TRBV6-2/TRBV6-3 TGTGCCAGCAGTACCCTTCCGACAGGGTGGTTCCATCAGCCCCAGCATTTT CASSTLPTGWFHQPQHF
TRBJ1-2 few TRBD1 TRBV20-1 TGCAGTGCTACTGGGACAGGGAACTATGGCTACACCTTC CSATGTGNYGYTF
TRBJ2-5 . . TRBV7-2 TGTGCCAGCAGCTCCCTGCTGGGGGGCGATGAGACCCAGTACTTC CASSSLLGGDETQYF
TRBJ2-3 . TRBD2 TRBV7-9 TGTGCCAGCAGCTTATCGAGCGGGGGATTACCTAGCACAGATACGCAGTATTTT CASSLSSGGLPSTDTQYF
TRBJ2-1 . . TRBV18 TGTGCCAGCTCACCAGGCGGATACAATGAGCAGTTCTTC CASSPGGYNEQFF
TRBJ1-4 . . TRBV4-3 TGCGCCAGCAGCCAAGATTGGGGGGCGGATGAAAAACTGTTTTTT CASSQDWGADEKLFF
TRBJ1-6 many . TRBV16 TGTGCCAGCACCTCACGGGGCAGACCTAATTCACCCCTCCACTTT CASTSRGRPNSPLHF
TRBJ2-5 . TRBD1 TRBV7-2 TGTGCCAGCAGTTTTCCTAGGGACAGGAAAGAGACCCAGTACTTC CASSFPRDRKETQYF
TRBJ2-2 few TRBD2 TRBV4-1 TGCGCCAGCAGCCTCACTGGACTAGCCCCCACGACCGGGGAGCTGTTTTTT CASSLTGLAPTTGELFF
TRBJ1-1 many . TRBV20-1 TGCAGTGCTGAGAGACACATGAACACTGAAGCTTTCTTT CSAERHMNTEAFF
TRBJ2-6 few . TRBV15 TGTGCCACCAGCAGAGGGGGGGCGGCCAACGTCCTGACTTTC CATSRGGAANVLTF
TRBJ1-2 . . TRBV10-3 TGTGCCATCTCCGAAGCTAACTATGGCTACACCTTC CAISEANYGYTF
TRBJ2-1 . TRBD1 TRBV20-1 TGCAGTGCTGGGGACAGTATGAGCTCCTACAATGAGCAGTTCTTC CSAGDSMSSYNEQFF
TRBJ1-4 many . TRBV5-1 TGCGCCAGCGCCGGGGGCACGGAAAAACTGTTTTTT CASAGGTEKLFF
TRBJ2-1 . TRBD2 TRBV20-1 TGCAGTGCCCCTTTGACTAGCGGGGGCCACAATGAGCAGTTCTTC CSAPLTSGGHNEQFF
TRBJ1-2 . . TRBV4-3 TGCGCCAGCAGCCAAGATGAGAGGTTCTTTGGCTACACCTTC CASSQDERFFGYTF
TRBJ1-5 few . TRBV18 TGTGCCAGCTCACCCCCGGGAGGCAATCAGCCCCAGCATTTT CASSPPGGNQPQHF
TRBJ2-2 . . TRBV5-1 TGCGCCAGCAGCTTGAGGTGGGGGACGAACACCGGGGAGCTGTTTTTT CASSLRWGTNTGELFF
TRBJ1-5 few . TRBV12-3/TRBV12-4 TGTGCCAGCAGATCCCAGGGGTTCAATCAGCCCCAGCATTTT CASRSQGFNQPQHF
TRBJ1-2 . TRBD1 TRBV10-2 TGCGCCAGCAGTGAACGACAGGGGGCTGACTATGGCTACACCTTC CASSERQGADYGYTF
TRBJ2-6 . . TRBV6-2/TRBV6-3 TGTGCCAGCCTCGGCTCCCCTGGGGCCAACGTCCTGACTTTC CASLGSPGANVLTF
TRBJ1-4 . . TRBV20-1 TGCAGTGCCCCAAGTAAGGGCCAGCATAATGAATCATCGGAAAAACTGTTTTTT CSAPSKGQHNESSEKLFF
TRBJ1-1 few . TRBV7-3 TGTGCCACCTTGATGGGACCTGGGAACACTGAAGCTTTCTTT CATLMGPGNTEAFF
TRBJ2-1 many TRBD1 TRBV4-1 TGCGCCAGCAGCCAACCGACAGGGTTGGTTGATGAGCAGTTCTTC CASSQPTGLVDEQFF
TRBJ2-2 few . TRBV7-3 TGTGCCAGCAGCTTAACTTCTGCTAGCCCTACCGGGGAGCTGTTTTTT CASSLTSASPTGELFF
TRBJ2-5 . TRBD1 TRBV7-8 TGTGCCAGCAGCATCGGGACAGGGCACCAAGAGACCCAGTACTTC CASSIGTGHQETQYF
TRBJ1-2 many . TRBV6-2/TRBV6-3 TGTGCCAGCAGTTACGTCATCCAGGGGATCTATGGCTACACCTTC CASSYVIQGIYGYTF
TRBJ2-7 . . TRBV4-3 TGCGCCAGCAGCCAAGAACTGAGGGGGATGTACGAGCAGTACTTC CASSQELRGMYEQYF
TRBJ2-3 few . TRBV15 TGTGCCACCAGCTCATGGGGGGGCAGGGGACACACAGATACGCAGTATTTT CATSSWGGRGHTDTQYF
TRBJ2-7 few . TRBV20-1 TGCAGTGCCTCCCGGCGGGCGGCCTACGAGCAGTACTTC CSASRRAAYEQYF
TRBJ2-7 many TRBD1 TRBV5-1 TGCGCCAGCACCCCAGAGGGTCAGGGGGCTTACGAGCAGTACTTC CASTPEGQGAYEQYF
TRBJ1-1 . . TRBV4-1 TGCGCCAGCAGCCAAGTCGCAGGGGTCCGGACTGAAGCTTTCTTT CASSQVAGVRTEAFF
TRBJ2-7 many . TRBV10-3 TGTGCCATCAGGGGGTACTACGAGCAGTACTTC CAIRGYYEQYF
TRBJ1-3 many . TRBV12-3/TRBV12-4 TGTGCCAGCAGGAGTCCCTGGGATCGTGGAAACACCATATATTTT CASRSPWDRGNTIYF
TRBJ1-1 . . TRBV7-8 TGTGCCAGCAGCCAGTTGTTGACAGAGAACACTGAAGCTTTCTTT CASSQLLTENTEAFF
TRBJ2-2 . . TRBV4-3 TGCGCCAGCAGCCAGGCCGAGACAGCGGGCACCGGGGAGCTGTTTTTT CASSQAETAGTGELFF
TRBJ1-4 many . TRBV29-1 TGCAGCGTTGATTTGCAGGGACGGGTTGAAGTGGAAAAACTGTTTTTT CSVDLQGRVEVEKLFF